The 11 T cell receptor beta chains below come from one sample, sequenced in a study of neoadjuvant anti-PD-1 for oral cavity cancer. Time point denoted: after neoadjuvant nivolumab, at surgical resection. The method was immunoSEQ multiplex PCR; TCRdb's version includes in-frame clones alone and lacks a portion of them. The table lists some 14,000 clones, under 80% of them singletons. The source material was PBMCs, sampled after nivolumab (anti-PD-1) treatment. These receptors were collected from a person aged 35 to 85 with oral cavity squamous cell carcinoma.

The CDR3 here is CASSTQRNTEAFF. For the CDR3, the DNA is TGTGCCAGTAGTACCCAGAGAAACACTGAAGCTTTCTTT. V and J are TRBV19 and TRBJ1-1; D gene ambiguous. The V end was cut by 4 bases, the J end by 2 bases, with 8 bases between. The CDR3 is 13 amino acids. CDR1 and CDR2 (germline): LNHDA, SQIVND (reference sequence). The whole variable domain, remainder taken from reference TRBV19 and TRBJ1-1, is DGGITQSPKYLFRKEGQNVTLSCEQNLNHDAMYWYRQDPGQGLRLIYYSQIVNDFQKGDIAEGYSVSREKKESFPLTVTSAQKNPTAFYLCASSTQRNTEAFFGQGTRLTVV.

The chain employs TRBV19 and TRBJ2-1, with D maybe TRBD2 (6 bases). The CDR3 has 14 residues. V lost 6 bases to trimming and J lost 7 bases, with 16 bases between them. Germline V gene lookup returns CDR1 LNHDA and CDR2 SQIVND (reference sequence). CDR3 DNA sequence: TGTGCCAGTAGCCCCTTACCCGGGGGAAATGAGCAGTTCTTC. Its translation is CASSPLPGGNEQFF.

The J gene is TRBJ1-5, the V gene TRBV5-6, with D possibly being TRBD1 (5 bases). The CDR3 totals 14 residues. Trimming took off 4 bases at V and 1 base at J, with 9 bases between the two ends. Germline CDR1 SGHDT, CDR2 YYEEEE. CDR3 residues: CASSDRDSNQPQHF. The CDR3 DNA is TGTGCCAGCAGCGACCGGGACAGCAATCAGCCCCAGCATTTT.

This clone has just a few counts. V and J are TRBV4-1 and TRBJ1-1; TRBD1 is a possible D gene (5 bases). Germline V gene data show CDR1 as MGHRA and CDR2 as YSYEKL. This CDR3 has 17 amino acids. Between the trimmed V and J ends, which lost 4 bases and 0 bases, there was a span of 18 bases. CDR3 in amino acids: CASSPWGGLAMNTEAFF. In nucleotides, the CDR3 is TGCGCCAGCAGCCCATGGGGCGGGTTGGCCATGAACACTGAAGCTTTCTTT.

In DNA, the CDR3 is TGTGCCAGCAGCTTAGCTAGCGGATTCACAGATACGCAGTATTTT. Translated: CASSLASGFTDTQYF. The V call is TRBV7-9, the J call TRBJ2-3; tentatively, D is TRBD2 (6 bases). CDR3 length: 15 amino acids. Between the trimmed V and J ends, which lost 0 bases and 2 bases, there was a span of 9 bases. Germline CDR1 SEHNR, CDR2 FQNEAQ (reference sequence).

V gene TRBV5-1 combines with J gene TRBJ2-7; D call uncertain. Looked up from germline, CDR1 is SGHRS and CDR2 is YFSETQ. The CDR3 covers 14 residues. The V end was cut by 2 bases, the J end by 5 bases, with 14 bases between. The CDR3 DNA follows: TGCGCCAGCAGCTTCGGCCGGACCAATAACGAGCAGTACTTC. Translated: CASSFGRTNNEQYF.

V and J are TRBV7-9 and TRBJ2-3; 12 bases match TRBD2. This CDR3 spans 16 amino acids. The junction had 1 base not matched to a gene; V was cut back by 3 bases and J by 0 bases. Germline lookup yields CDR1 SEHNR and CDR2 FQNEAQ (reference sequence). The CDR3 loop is CASSLTSGGSTDTQYF. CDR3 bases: TGTGCCAGCAGCTTGACTAGCGGGGGCAGCACAGATACGCAGTATTTT.

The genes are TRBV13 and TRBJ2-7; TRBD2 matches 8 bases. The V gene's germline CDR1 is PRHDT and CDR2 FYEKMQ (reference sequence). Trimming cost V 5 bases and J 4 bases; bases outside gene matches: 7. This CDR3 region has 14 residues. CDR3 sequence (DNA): TGTGCCAGCAGCCCCCGGGGGGGAGAGTACGAGCAGTACTTC. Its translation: CASSPRGGEYEQYF.

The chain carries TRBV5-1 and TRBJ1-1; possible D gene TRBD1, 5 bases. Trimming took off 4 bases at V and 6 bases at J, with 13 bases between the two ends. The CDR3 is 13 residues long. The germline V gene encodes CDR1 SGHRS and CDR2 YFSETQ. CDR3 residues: CASSPAGWSEAFF. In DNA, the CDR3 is TGCGCCAGCAGCCCCGCAGGGTGGTCTGAAGCTTTCTTT.

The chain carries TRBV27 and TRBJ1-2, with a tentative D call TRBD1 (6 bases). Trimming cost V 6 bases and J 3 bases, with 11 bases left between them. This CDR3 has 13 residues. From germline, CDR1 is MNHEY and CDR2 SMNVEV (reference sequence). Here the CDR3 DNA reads TGTGCCAGCAGCCAACAGGGTGACTATGGCTACACCTTC. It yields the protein CASSQQGDYGYTF.

CDR3 sequence reads: CASRWGLNTGELFF. As DNA, the CDR3 is TGTGCCAGCAGATGGGGACTTAACACCGGGGAGCTGTTTTTT. This rearrangement joins TRBV7-9 to TRBJ2-2, with D perhaps TRBD2 (6 bases). Trimming left V 6 bases short and J 2 bases short, with 10 bases between. CDR3 length equals 14 residues. Germline V gene data show CDR1 as SEHNR and CDR2 as FQNEAQ (reference sequence). The full variable domain, its missing parts supplied by reference TRBV7-9 and TRBJ2-2, is DTGVSQNPRHKITKRGQNVTFRCDPISEHNRLYWYRQTLGQGPEFLTYFQNEAQLEKSRLLSDRFSAERPKGSFSTLEIQRTEQGDSAMYLCASRWGLNTGELFFGEGSRLTVL.